This T cell receptor beta chain comes out of a study of human T cells and chemical hapten exposure. Study summary: Patch tests of 0.01% DPC on the upper back were read at 6 days. Patients, predominantly female, presented with alopecia areata, totalis or universalis.

This clonotype was seen more than once but under ten times. As to time point: patch test 1, 2 weeks after DPC sensitization. Treatment described: therapeutic diphenylcyclopropenone sensitization with weekly scalp DPC. TCRdb reanalysed the RACE reads using MiXCR and keeps one entry per CDR3 protein. The sample shows about 120,000 distinct CDR3 sequences, approximately 13% of them seen only once. The CDR3 covers 16 residues. Germline V gene lookup returns CDR1 DFQATT and CDR2 SNEGSKA (reference sequence). V was clipped by 2 bases and J by 7 bases, with 23 bases between them. This receptor was taken from a man between 18 and 29 years old with alopecia areata. Some clones in this sample may be carry-over from other donors' samples. This chain links TRBV20-1 with TRBJ1-1; no firm D call. The source was whole blood, collected in connection with sensitization to the hapten diphenylcyclopropenone (DPC). The CDR3 bases are TGCAGTGCTAGACCTTGGGAGATGGGTTCAGCGGGTGAAGCTTTCTTT. Translated: CSARPWEMGSAGEAFF.